Reported below is one T cell receptor beta chain. Its specificity is not known. Generated by immunoSEQ multiplex PCR, the TCRdb table keeps only in-frame clones and is missing some. The sample shows approximately 26,000 clones, 75% to 90% of them seen only once. This specimen belongs to a study of OX40 agonist ivuxolimab in advanced cancers. Study details: Patients were around 83% male with ages roughly 23 to 85, mean about 60. Previous treatment with anti-PD-1, anti-PD-L1 or anti-CTLA-4 therapy was allowed; approximately 40% had received some. Study results and caveats: Compared with CD4+, CD8+ T cells on average had more expanded clones.

Germline lookup yields CDR1 SGHVS and CDR2 FQNEAQ. The CDR3 totals 13 residues. Trimming took 0 bases from V and 8 from J, leaving 8 bases between them. The chain is built from TRBV7-8 and TRBJ2-1; the D is unclear. This TCR came from an adult with an advanced solid tumor such as melanoma, head and neck, liver or kidney cancer. Sequencing was performed on CD4+ or CD8+ T cells sorted from blood, taken in a trial of the OX40 agonist ivuxolimab. The CDR3 is CASSLASVDEQFF. The CDR3 DNA is TGTGCCAGCAGCTTAGCCAGTGTCGATGAGCAGTTCTTC.